The rows below give T cell receptor beta chains drawn from one sample of a study of OX40 agonist ivuxolimab in advanced cancers. Profiling relied on immunoSEQ multiplex PCR, and the TCRdb table lists in-frame clones only, not all of them. Of about 36,000 clones listed, around 77% were seen once; the top ten hold 20% to 25%. The material was CD4+ or CD8+ T cells sorted from blood, obtained in a trial of the OX40 agonist ivuxolimab. Receptor source: an adult with an advanced solid tumor such as melanoma, head and neck, liver or kidney cancer. Each CDR3 is given with its conserved first and last residue. A D gene is named only where the DNA matches it firmly. The size field is filled for only some rows; it gives once, few, many or a size class.

TRBJ2-1,TRBD2,TRBV19,few,TGTGCCAGTAGCCATACTAGCGGGAGCTTTGAGCAGTTCTTC,CASSHTSGSFEQFF
TRBJ2-6,NA,TRBV4-2,NA,TGTGCCAGCAGCCAAGATATGCCAGGGTACGGTTCTGGGGCCAACGTCCTGACTTTC,CASSQDMPGYGSGANVLTF
TRBJ2-3,NA,TRBV7-9,NA,TGTGCCAGCAGCTTCAGACTAGATAGCACAGATACGCAGTATTTT,CASSFRLDSTDTQYF
TRBJ2-7,NA,TRBV5-1,NA,TGCGCCAGCAGCTTGGCAGGCGGGGCCTACGAGCAGTACTTC,CASSLAGGAYEQYF
TRBJ1-2,NA,TRBV5-6,NA,TGTGCCAGCAGCTTGGTGGGGGTGGAGGGCTACACCTTC,CASSLVGVEGYTF
TRBJ2-3,NA,TRBV21-1,NA,TGTGCCAGCAGCATATACCCACTAGCGGGAGGTTGCACAGATACGCAGTATTTT,CASSIYPLAGGCTDTQYF
TRBJ2-5,NA,TRBV6-6,once,TGTGCCAGCAGTCCGAACGTTGGGGCGGAGACCCAGTACTTC,CASSPNVGAETQYF
TRBJ1-1,NA,TRBV7-2,NA,TGTGCCAGCCGCATGCGAGAGAGGAACACTGAAGCTTTCTTT,CASRMRERNTEAFF
TRBJ1-1,TRBD1,TRBV27,few,TGTGCCAGCAGTTTCTTGACAGGGTCTGAAGCTTTCTTT,CASSFLTGSEAFF
TRBJ2-3,NA,TRBV27,NA,TGTGCCAGCAGTTTAATAGGAGTTAGCACAGATACGCAGTATTTT,CASSLIGVSTDTQYF
TRBJ1-1,TRBD1,TRBV27,NA,TGTGCCAGCAGTGGTGGGACAGGCCCTGAAGCTTTCTTT,CASSGGTGPEAFF
TRBJ2-2,NA,TRBV27,NA,TGTGCCAGCAGTTTAGAACTATCCGGGGAGCTGTTTTTT,CASSLELSGELFF
TRBJ1-5,TRBD1,TRBV28,few,TGTGCCAGCAGTCCAGCGACAGGGGGGGACAATCAGCCCCAGCATTTT,CASSPATGGDNQPQHF
TRBJ2-7,NA,TRBV28,NA,TGTGCCAGCAGTTTTGCAGGGGGGGGCTCCTACGAGCAGTACTTC,CASSFAGGGSYEQYF
TRBJ2-7,TRBD1,TRBV5-6,NA,TGTGCCAGCAGCTTGGGACAGGGCGACGAGCAGTACTTC,CASSLGQGDEQYF
TRBJ1-6,TRBD1,TRBV5-4,NA,TGTGCCAGCAGCTCGGAGACAGGGAACGTTAATTCACCCCTCCACTTT,CASSSETGNVNSPLHF
TRBJ2-3,NA,TRBV27,NA,TGTGCCAGCAGTTTATTTAGGGGCACAGATACGCAGTATTTT,CASSLFRGTDTQYF
TRBJ1-1,TRBD1,TRBV7-9,NA,TGTGCCAGCAGCTCCGAGGGGGCAGGGTACACTGAAGCTTTCTTT,CASSSEGAGYTEAFF
TRBJ1-2,NA,TRBV7-9,NA,TGTGCCAGCAGCCCGCCTCTGGCAATTGCTAACTATGGCTACACCTTC,CASSPPLAIANYGYTF
TRBJ1-1,NA,TRBV4-1,few,TGCGCCAGCAGCCCAGTGCCGTTGAACACTGAAGCTTTCTTT,CASSPVPLNTEAFF
TRBJ2-1,NA,TRBV5-6,NA,TGTGCCAGCAGCTTTTCCGGGACTTACAATGAGCAGTTCTTC,CASSFSGTYNEQFF
TRBJ2-3,NA,TRBV7-9,NA,TGTGCCAGCAGCGAGGACTCCACAGATACGCAGTATTTT,CASSEDSTDTQYF
TRBJ2-6,TRBD1,TRBV11-2,NA,TGTGCCAGCGGAGTCGGGACAGGGCCTGGGGCCAACGTCCTGACTTTC,CASGVGTGPGANVLTF
TRBJ2-6,NA,TRBV4-1,once,TGCGCCAGCAGCCATCAGGGGGAGGGAGTCTCTGGGGCCAACGTCCTGACTTTC,CASSHQGEGVSGANVLTF
TRBJ1-5,NA,TRBV6-6,few,TGTGCCACGGGCCGGCAAAGCAATCAGCCCCAGCATTTT,CATGRQSNQPQHF
TRBJ1-6,NA,TRBV10-3,few,TGTGCCAGTGGGGGGTTGGGTAATTCACCCCTCCACTTT,CASGGLGNSPLHF
TRBJ1-1,TRBD1,TRBV7-6,NA,TGTGCCACGACAGGGACTGCCACTGAAGCTTTCTTT,CATTGTATEAFF
TRBJ1-5,NA,TRBV19,many,TGTGCCAGTAGTTCTCTAGGGGCCAGTTTTCAGCCCCAGCATTTT,CASSSLGASFQPQHF
TRBJ1-1,NA,TRBV5-4,NA,TGTGCCAGCAGCTTGGACAGGGAGTATGATGAAGCTTTCTTT,CASSLDREYDEAFF
TRBJ2-7,NA,TRBV19,NA,TGTGCCAGTAGTAACGGTTACTCCTACGAGCAGTACTTC,CASSNGYSYEQYF
TRBJ2-1,NA,TRBV7-9,NA,TGTGCCAGCAGCCTAGACTACAATGAGCAGTTCTTC,CASSLDYNEQFF
TRBJ2-3,NA,TRBV5-1,NA,TGCGCCAGCAGCATCGGGACATTTATCACAGATACGCAGTATTTT,CASSIGTFITDTQYF
TRBJ2-2,TRBD2,TRBV13,NA,TGTGCCAGCAGCTTAGGCACACCGGGACTAGCGGGAGGAGGAAACACCGGGGAGCTGTTTTTT,CASSLGTPGLAGGGNTGELFF
TRBJ2-1,NA,TRBV2,few,TGTGCCAGCAGATTTATAGCGGACTCCTACAATGAGCAGTTCTTC,CASRFIADSYNEQFF
TRBJ1-6,NA,TRBV4-3,NA,TGCGCCAGCAGCCAAGAGGCCGTGAACTCACCCCTCCACTTT,CASSQEAVNSPLHF
TRBJ2-3,NA,TRBV27,NA,TGTGCCAGCAGTCAACTAAAGGGGACAGATACGCAGTATTTT,CASSQLKGTDTQYF
TRBJ2-5,NA,TRBV6-4,NA,TGTGCCAGCAGTTACGGTCCTGGGGAGACCCAGTACTTC,CASSYGPGETQYF
TRBJ2-7,NA,TRBV4-2,NA,TGTGCCAGCTCCCAAGGGTGGCCCTACGAGCAGTACTTC,CASSQGWPYEQYF
TRBJ2-1,NA,TRBV27,NA,TGTGCCAGCAGTTCTCGAGTTTACAATGAGCAGTTCTTC,CASSSRVYNEQFF